This T cell receptor (beta chain) was found in a study of CDR3 diversity in severe acne. One entry per CDR3 protein, called by TCRdb with MiXCR from the PCR reads. The sample lists tens of thousands of distinct CDR3 sequences, 45% to 60% occurring once. Germline CDR1 LGHDT, CDR2 YNNKEL (reference sequence). This CDR3 contains 15 residues. Between the trimmed V and J ends, which lost 3 bases and 0 bases, there was a span of 9 bases. The V gene is TRBV3-1, the J gene TRBJ1-5; the D gene is possibly TRBD1 (6 bases). The material sequenced was blood. The sequence came from a male donor in good health, without acne. CDR3 loop: CASSQTGDSNQPQHF. The CDR3 coding sequence is TGTGCCAGCAGCCAGACAGGAGATAGCAATCAGCCCCAGCATTTT.